This TCR beta chain comes out of a study of beta chain features in type 1 diabetes. Isolation of CD4+ naive, central memory, regulatory and stem cell-like memory cells was achieved by sorting via CD45RO/CCR7/CD25/CD127/CD95/CD27. The authors reverse transcribed all of the isolated RNA, so sequencing captured expressed TCRB transcripts. Data came from immunoSEQ multiplex PCR; TCRdb stores just in-frame clones and leaves some out. This table has over 200,000 clones, 9.5% to 13% appearing once. This CDR3 region has 14 residues. V lost 7 bases and J lost 4; bases outside the gene matches: 3. The germline V gene has CDR1 MNHEY and CDR2 SMNVEV (reference sequence). Study-level results: Sequencing the cDNA could make cells with high TCR expression show up more than they should. Among all four CD4+ subsets, Type 1 diabetes patients had TCRB CDR3s that were moderately but significantly shorter.

This clone was recorded many times. Its antigen is undetermined. The origin of this receptor is a man aged 30 to 45 with type 1 diabetes. The gene calls are TRBV27 and TRBJ2-6; 8 positions match TRBD2. Sequencing was carried out using naive CD4+ T cells from blood. The CDR3 DNA sequence: TGTGCCAGCACCCGGGGGGGCGGGGCCAACGTCCTGACTTTC. Its translation: CASTRGGGANVLTF.